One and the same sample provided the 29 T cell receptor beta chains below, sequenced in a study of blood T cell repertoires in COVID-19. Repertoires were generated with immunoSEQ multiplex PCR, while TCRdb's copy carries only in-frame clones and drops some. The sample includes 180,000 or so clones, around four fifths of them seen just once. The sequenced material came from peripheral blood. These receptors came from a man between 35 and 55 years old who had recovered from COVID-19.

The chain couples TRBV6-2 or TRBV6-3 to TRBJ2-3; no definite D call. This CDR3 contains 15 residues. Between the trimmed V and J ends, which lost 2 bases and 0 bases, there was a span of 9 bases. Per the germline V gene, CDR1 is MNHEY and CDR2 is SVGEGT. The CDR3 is CASSYERPSTDTQYF. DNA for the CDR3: TGTGCCAGCAGTTACGAGCGTCCTAGCACAGATACGCAGTATTTT.

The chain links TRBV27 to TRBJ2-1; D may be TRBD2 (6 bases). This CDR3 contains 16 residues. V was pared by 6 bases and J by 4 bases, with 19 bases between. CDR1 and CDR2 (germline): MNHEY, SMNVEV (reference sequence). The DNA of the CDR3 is TGTGCCAGCAGACCCTACCGGGAGTACCTTTACAATGAGCAGTTCTTC. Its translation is CASRPYREYLYNEQFF.

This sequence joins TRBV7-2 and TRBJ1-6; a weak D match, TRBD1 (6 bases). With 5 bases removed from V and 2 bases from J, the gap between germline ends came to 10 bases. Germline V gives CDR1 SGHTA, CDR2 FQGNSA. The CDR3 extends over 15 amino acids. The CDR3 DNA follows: TGTGCCAGCAGCCTTCGACAGGCCTATAATTCACCCCTCCACTTT. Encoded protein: CASSLRQAYNSPLHF.

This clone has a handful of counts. In DNA, the CDR3 is TGTGCCAGCAGCTTGGACCAGGGGATCCAAGAGACCCAGTACTTC. As protein: CASSLDQGIQETQYF. The V gene is TRBV5-4, the J gene TRBJ2-5; possibly TRBD1 for D (6 bases). The CDR3 loop spans 15 amino acids. Trimming shortened V by 0 bases and J by 1 base, and 10 bases separated the two germline ends. Germline V lookup: CDR1 SGHNT, CDR2 YYREEE (reference sequence).

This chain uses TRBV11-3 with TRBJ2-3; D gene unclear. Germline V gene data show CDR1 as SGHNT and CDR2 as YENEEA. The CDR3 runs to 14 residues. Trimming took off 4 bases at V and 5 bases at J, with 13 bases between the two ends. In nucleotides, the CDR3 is TGTGCCAGCAGCTCCCCGACTTCCATAGATACGCAGTATTTT. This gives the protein CASSSPTSIDTQYF.

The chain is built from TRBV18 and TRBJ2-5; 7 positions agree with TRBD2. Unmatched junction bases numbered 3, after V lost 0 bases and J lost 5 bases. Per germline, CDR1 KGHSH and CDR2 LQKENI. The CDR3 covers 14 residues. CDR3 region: CASSPPMGGETQYF. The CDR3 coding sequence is TGTGCCAGCTCACCACCTATGGGAGGGGAGACCCAGTACTTC.

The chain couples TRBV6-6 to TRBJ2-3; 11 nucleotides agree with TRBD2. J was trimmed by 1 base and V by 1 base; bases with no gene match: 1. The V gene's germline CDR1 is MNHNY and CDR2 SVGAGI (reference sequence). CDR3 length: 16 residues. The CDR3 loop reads CASSYFSGGGTDTQYF. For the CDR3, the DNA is TGTGCCAGCAGTTACTTTAGCGGGGGGGGCACAGATACGCAGTATTTT.

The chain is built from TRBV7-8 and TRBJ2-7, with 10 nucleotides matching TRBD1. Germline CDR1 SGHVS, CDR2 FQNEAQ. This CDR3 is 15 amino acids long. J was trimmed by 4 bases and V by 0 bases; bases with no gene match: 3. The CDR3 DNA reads TGTGCCAGCAGCTTAGCGATGGGACAGGGGTACGAGCAGTACTTC. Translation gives CASSLAMGQGYEQYF.

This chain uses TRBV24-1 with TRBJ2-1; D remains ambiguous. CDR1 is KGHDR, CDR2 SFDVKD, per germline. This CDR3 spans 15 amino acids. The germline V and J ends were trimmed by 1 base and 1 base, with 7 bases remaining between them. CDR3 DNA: TGTGCCACCAGTGATTTTGGCACGTCCTACAATGAGCAGTTCTTC. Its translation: CATSDFGTSYNEQFF.

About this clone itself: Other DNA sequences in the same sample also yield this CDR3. CDR3 DNA: TGCAGCGTTGAAGATGCTGTCCCTGAGGGCTATGGCTACACCTTC. Translating it yields CSVEDAVPEGYGYTF. The V call is TRBV29-1, the J call TRBJ1-2; no reliable D call. The CDR3 contains 15 residues. Looked up from germline, CDR1 is SQVTM and CDR2 is ANQGSEA. The V gene lost 0 bases and the J gene lost 4 bases, with 15 bases spanning the gap. The entire variable domain, with the rest obtained from reference TRBV29-1 and TRBJ1-2, is as follows: SAVISQKPSRDICQRGTSLTIQCQVDSQVTMMFWYRQQPGQSLTLIATANQGSEATYESGFVIDKFPISRPNLTFSTLTVSNMSPEDSSIYLCSVEDAVPEGYGYTFGSGTRLTVV.

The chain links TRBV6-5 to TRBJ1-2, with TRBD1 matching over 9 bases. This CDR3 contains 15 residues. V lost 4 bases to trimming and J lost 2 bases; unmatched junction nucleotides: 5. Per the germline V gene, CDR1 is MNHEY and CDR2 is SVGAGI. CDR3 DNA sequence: TGTGCCAGCAGTTCTCCGACAGGGGGGAACTATGGCTACACCTTC. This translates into CASSSPTGGNYGYTF.

The CDR3 loop is CASRLEGSRLITF. CDR3 nucleotides: TGTGCCAGCAGGCTAGAGGGTTCTCGGCTAATCACCTTC. The chain employs TRBV28 and TRBJ1-2, with D unresolved. Per germline, CDR1 MDHEN and CDR2 SYDVKM. The CDR3 runs to 13 residues. V was clipped by 6 bases and J by 13 bases, with 21 bases between them.

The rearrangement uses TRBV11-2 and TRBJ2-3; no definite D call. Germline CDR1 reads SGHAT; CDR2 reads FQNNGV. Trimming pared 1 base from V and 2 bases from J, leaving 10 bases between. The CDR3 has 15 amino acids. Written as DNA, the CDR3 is TGTGCCAGCAGCTTAGTTGGGCAGAACACAGATACGCAGTATTTT. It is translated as CASSLVGQNTDTQYF. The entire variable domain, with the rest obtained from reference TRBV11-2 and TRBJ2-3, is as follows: EAGVAQSPRYKIIEKRQSVAFWCNPISGHATLYWYQQILGQGPKLLIQFQNNGVVDDSQLPKDRFSAERLKGVDSTLKIQPAKLEDSAVYLCASSLVGQNTDTQYFGPGTRLTVL.

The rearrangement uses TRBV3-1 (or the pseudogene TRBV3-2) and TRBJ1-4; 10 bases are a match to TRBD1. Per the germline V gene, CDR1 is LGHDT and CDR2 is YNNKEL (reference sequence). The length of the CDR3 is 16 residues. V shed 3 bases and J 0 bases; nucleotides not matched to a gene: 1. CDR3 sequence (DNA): TGTGCCAGCAGCCATGGACAGGGGGCAACTAATGAAAAACTGTTTTTT. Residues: CASSHGQGATNEKLFF.

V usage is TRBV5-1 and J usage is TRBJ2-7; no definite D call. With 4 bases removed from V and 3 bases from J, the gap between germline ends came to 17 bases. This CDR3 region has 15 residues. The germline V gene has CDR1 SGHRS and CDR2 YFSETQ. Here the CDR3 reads CASSQFIENFYEQYF. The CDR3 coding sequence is TGCGCCAGCAGCCAATTCATCGAAAACTTCTACGAGCAGTACTTC.

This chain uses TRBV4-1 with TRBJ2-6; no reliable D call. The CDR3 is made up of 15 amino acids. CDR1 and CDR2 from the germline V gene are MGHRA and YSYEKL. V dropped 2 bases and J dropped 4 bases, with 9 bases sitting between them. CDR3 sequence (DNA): TGCGCCAGCAGCCAAAGCCCCGCCGGGGCCAACGTCCTGACTTTC. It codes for CASSQSPAGANVLTF.

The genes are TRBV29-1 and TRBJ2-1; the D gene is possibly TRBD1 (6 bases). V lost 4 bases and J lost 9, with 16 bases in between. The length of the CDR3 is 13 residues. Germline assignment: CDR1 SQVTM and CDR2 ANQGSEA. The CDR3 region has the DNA TGCAGCGTTGGGACAGAAGGAGGAGGTGAGCAGTTCTTC. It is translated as CSVGTEGGGEQFF.

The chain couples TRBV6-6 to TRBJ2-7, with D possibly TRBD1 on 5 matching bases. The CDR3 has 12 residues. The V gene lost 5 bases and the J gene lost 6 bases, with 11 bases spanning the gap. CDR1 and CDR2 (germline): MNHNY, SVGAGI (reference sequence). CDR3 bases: TGTGCCAGCAGTGGCAGGGTAACCGAGCAGTACTTC. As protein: CASSGRVTEQYF.

This CDR3 reads CASSQDPQINSPLHF. CDR3 in DNA: TGTGCCAGCAGCCAAGATCCCCAGATAAATTCACCCCTCCACTTT. V gene TRBV4-2 combines with J gene TRBJ1-6, with D unresolved. The CDR3 has 15 residues. The V gene lost 0 bases and the J gene lost 7 bases, with 10 bases spanning the gap. CDR1 is LGHNA, CDR2 YNFKEQ, per germline.

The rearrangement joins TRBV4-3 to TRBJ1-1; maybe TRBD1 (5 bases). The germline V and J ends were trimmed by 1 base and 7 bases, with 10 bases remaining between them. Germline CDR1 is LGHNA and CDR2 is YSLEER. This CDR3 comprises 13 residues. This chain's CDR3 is CASSQGRRVEAFF. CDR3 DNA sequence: TGCGCCAGCAGCCAAGGACGCAGGGTTGAAGCTTTCTTT.

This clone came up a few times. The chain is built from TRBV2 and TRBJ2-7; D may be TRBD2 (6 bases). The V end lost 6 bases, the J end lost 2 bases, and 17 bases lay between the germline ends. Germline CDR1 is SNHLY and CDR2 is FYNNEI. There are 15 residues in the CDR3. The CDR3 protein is CASRGRGSPPYEQYF. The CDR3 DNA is TGTGCCAGCAGAGGTCGGGGGTCCCCTCCCTACGAGCAGTACTTC. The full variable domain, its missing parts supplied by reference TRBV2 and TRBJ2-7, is EPEVTQTPSHQVTQMGQEVILRCVPISNHLYFYWYRQILGQKVEFLVSFYNNEISEKSEIFDDQFSVERPDGSNFTLKIRSTKLEDSAMYFCASRGRGSPPYEQYFGPGTRLTVT.

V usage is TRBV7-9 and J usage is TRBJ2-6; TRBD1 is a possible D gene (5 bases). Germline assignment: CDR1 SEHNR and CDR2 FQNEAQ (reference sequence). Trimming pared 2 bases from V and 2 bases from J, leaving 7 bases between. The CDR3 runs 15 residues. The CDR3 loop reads CASSLSRAGANVLTF. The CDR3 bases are TGTGCCAGCAGCTTAAGCAGGGCTGGGGCCAACGTCCTGACTTTC.

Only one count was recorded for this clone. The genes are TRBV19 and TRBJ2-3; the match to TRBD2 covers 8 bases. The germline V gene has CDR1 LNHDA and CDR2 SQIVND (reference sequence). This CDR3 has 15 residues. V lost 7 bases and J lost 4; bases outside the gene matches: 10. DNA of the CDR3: TGTGCCAGTACCCAAGGGCGGGGGGAACCAGATACGCAGTATTTT. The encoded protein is CASTQGRGEPDTQYF.

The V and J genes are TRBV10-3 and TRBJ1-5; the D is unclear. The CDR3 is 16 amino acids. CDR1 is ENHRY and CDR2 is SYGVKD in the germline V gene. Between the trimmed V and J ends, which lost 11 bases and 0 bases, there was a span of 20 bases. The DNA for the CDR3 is TGTGCCCTATCATCGGGAAAGAGATATAGCAATCAGCCCCAGCATTTT. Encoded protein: CALSSGKRYSNQPQHF.

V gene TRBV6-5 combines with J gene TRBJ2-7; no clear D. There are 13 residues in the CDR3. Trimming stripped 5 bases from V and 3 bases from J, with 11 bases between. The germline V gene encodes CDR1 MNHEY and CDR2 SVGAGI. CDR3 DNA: TGTGCCAGCAGTAACAGTCCAGGCTACGAGCAGTACTTC. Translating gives CASSNSPGYEQYF.

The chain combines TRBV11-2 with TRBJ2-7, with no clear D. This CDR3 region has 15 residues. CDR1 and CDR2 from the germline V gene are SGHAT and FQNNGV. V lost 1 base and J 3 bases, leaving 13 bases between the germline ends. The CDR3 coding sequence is TGTGCCAGCAGCTTAGTCACCTTGCAGATCTACGAGCAGTACTTC. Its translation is CASSLVTLQIYEQYF. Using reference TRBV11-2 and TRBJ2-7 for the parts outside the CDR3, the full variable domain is EAGVAQSPRYKIIEKRQSVAFWCNPISGHATLYWYQQILGQGPKLLIQFQNNGVVDDSQLPKDRFSAERLKGVDSTLKIQPAKLEDSAVYLCASSLVTLQIYEQYFGPGTRLTVT.

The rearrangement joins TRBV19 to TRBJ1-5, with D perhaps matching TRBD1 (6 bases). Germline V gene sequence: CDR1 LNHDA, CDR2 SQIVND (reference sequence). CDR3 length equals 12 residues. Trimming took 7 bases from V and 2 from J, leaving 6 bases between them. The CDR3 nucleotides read TGTGCCAGTACAGGGGGCAATCAGCCCCAGCATTTT. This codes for CASTGGNQPQHF.

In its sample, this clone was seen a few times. CDR3 sequence (DNA): TGCGCCAGCAGCTTGGACAGGGGCACAGATACGCAGTATTTT. Amino acid sequence: CASSLDRGTDTQYF. This chain links TRBV5-1 with TRBJ2-3; a weak D match, TRBD1 (6 bases). This CDR3 has 14 residues. Germline assignment: CDR1 SGHRS and CDR2 YFSETQ. Trimming took 0 bases from V and 1 from J, leaving 6 bases between them.

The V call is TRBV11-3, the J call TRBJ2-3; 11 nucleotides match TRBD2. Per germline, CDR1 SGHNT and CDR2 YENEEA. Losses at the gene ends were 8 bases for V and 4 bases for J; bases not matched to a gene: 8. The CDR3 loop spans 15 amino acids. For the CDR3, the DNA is TGTGCCAGCGCCCCAGGGACTAGCGGTGCAGATACGCAGTATTTT. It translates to CASAPGTSGADTQYF.